This T cell receptor beta chain was retrieved from a study of T cells expressing NK-cell markers. In germline, CDR1 is DFQATT, CDR2 SNEGSKA (reference sequence). The CDR3 spans 16 residues. Reanalyzing the 5' RACE reads, TCRdb keeps one entry per CDR3 protein, without DNA. The clone table shows 250,000 to 300,000 distinct CDR3 sequences, with the ten largest holding around 4%. The source is a woman aged 18 to 75 in good health. Sequencing used blood T cells: a sorted CD56 or NKG2C T cell subset, CD4+ or CD8+ T cells, or bulk PBMC T cells (not recorded which). V gene TRBV20-1 combines with J gene TRBJ2-3; TCRdb designates TRBD1, a call that cannot be tested without DNA. The CDR3 sequence: CSAGRPGRRSTDTQYF.